This T cell receptor (beta chain) was sequenced during a study of cytomegalovirus exposure and HLA in healthy donors. Study findings and constraints: The study listed some 160 cytomegalovirus-associated TCR beta chains.

This PCR relied on a set of 60 Vbeta primers and 13 Jbeta primers. The data were produced by immunoSEQ multiplex PCR, yet TCRdb's version contains in-frame clones alone and is incomplete. The sample data list some 200,000 clones. As to this clone: The antigen remains undetermined.

This CDR3 spans 16 amino acids. Germline V gene lookup returns CDR1 KGHSH and CDR2 LQKENI. With V trimmed by 0 bases and J by 4 bases, 4 bases remained unmatched. The clonotype was recovered from a man between 25 and 39 years old in good health and CMV-seronegative. The V call is TRBV18, the J call TRBJ2-1, with 9 bases matching TRBD2. The source material was PBMCs. The CDR3 DNA follows: TGTGCCAGCTCACCACCCCTAGCGGGAAATTACAATGAGCAGTTCTTC. This translates into CASSPPLAGNYNEQFF.